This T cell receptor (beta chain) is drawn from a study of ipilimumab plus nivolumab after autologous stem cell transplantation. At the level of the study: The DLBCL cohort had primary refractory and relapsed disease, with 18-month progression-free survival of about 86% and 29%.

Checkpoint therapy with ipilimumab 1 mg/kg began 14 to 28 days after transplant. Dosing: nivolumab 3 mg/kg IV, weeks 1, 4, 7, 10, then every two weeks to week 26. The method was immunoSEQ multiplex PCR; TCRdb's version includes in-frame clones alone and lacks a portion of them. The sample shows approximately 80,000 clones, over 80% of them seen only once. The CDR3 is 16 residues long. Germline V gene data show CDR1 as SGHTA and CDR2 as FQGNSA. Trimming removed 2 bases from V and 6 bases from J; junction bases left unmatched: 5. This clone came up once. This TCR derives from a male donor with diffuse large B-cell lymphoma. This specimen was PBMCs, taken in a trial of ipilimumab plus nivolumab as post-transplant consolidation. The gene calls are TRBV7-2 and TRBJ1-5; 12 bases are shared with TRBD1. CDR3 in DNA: TGTGCCAGCAGCTTATTGGGACAGGGGGCATCTCAGCCCCAGCATTTT. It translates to CASSLLGQGASQPQHF.